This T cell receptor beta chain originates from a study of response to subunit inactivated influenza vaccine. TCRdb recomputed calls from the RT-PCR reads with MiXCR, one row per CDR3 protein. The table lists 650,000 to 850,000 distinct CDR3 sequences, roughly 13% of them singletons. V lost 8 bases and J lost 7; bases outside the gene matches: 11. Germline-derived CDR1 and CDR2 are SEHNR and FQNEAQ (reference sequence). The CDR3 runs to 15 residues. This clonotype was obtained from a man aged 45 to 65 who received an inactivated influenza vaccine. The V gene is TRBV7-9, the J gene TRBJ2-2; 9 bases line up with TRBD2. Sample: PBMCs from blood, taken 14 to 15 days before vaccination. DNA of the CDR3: TGTGCCAGCGATGGCGGGGGGGCCTATGTCGGGGAGCTGTTTTTT. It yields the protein CASDGGGAYVGELFF.